This TCR beta chain was captured by sequencing in a study of T cell responses to AZD1222 COVID-19 vaccine. Findings of the study overall: Every sample of the repertoires postdated the peak T cell response. Targeting of unmutated variant regions was reportedly seen in nearly half of spike-specific TCRs. Mapped onto spike, vaccine-associated CD4 TCRs spanned it and were dominant at 160-218 and 743-854.

The CDR3 contains 15 residues. V was pared by 4 bases and J by 6 bases, with 19 bases between. Per germline, CDR1 KGHSH and CDR2 LQKENI. A single count supports this clone. Antigen unknown. Sequencing was performed with immunoSEQ multiplex PCR; in TCRdb, only in-frame clones are kept and a portion is missing. The sample shows about 99,000 clones, roughly 90% of them seen only once. Sequencing used peripheral blood, obtained on day 0 of AZD1222 vaccination. V gene TRBV18 combines with J gene TRBJ2-7; tentatively, D is TRBD2 (5 bases). This TCR came from an adult in good health. The CDR3 is CASSRKGGPLLEQYF. CDR3 DNA: TGTGCCAGCTCACGAAAGGGCGGGCCCCTCCTCGAGCAGTACTTC.